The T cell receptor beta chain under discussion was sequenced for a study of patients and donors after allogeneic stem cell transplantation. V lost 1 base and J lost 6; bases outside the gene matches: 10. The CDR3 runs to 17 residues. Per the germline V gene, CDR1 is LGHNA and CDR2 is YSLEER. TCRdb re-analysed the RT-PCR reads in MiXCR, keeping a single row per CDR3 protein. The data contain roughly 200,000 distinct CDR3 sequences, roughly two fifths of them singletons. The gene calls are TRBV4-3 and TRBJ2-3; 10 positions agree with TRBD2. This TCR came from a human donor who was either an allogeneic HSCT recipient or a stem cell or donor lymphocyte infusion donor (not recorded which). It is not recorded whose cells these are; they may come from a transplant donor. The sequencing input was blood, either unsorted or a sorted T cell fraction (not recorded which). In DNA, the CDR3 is TGCGCCAGCAGCCAAGCTATGCTAGCGGGAGCGGGGGATACGCAGTATTTT. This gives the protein CASSQAMLAGAGDTQYF.